This T cell receptor beta chain originates from a study of T-cell memory formation after mild COVID-19. Study-level results: CD8+ contracting clones occupied EMRA, while CD4+ ones occupied mainly CM and EM.

In germline, CDR1 is DFQATT, CDR2 SNEGSKA (reference sequence). This CDR3 has 15 amino acids. With 5 bases clipped from V and 5 bases from J, the junction kept 7 bases outside the gene matches. TCRdb processed the 5' RACE reads anew with MiXCR; each CDR3 protein has one entry. This sample has hundreds of thousands of distinct CDR3 sequences; approximately 20% occur once, and the top ten carry 8.4%. This clonotype was observed a handful of times. Its antigen is not identified. This chain joins TRBV20-1 and TRBJ2-1; 12 bases align to TRBD2. The sequenced sample was PBMCs or a T cell subset sorted from them (not recorded which). The TCR was taken from an adult woman who had mild COVID-19 (a few samples of this study predate the infection). Cell type and time point are not known. DNA for the CDR3: TGCAGTGCTCCTTCTAGCGGGGGGGCGGACAATGAGCAGTTCTTC. It translates to CSAPSSGGADNEQFF.